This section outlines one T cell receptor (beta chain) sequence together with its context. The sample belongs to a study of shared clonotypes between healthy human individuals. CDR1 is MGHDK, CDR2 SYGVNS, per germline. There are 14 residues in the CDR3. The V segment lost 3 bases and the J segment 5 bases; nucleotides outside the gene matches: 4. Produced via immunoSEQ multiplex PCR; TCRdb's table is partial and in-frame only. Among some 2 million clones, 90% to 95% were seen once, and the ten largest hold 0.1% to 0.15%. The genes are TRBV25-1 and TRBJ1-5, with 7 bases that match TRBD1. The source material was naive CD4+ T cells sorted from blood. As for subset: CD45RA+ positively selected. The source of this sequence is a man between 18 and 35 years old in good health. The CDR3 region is CASSETGRDQPQHF. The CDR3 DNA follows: TGTGCCAGCAGTGAGACAGGGAGGGATCAGCCCCAGCATTTT.